This T cell receptor (beta chain) was recovered during a study of early T cells in non-severe SARS-CoV-2 infection. CDR1 is SGHAT and CDR2 is FQNNGV in the germline V gene. The CDR3 has 17 residues. The V and J ends lost 2 bases and 0 bases, in that order; junction bases with no gene match: 4. TCRdb re-called the 5' RACE reads with MiXCR, one entry per CDR3 protein. The table lists roughly 55,000 distinct CDR3 sequences, roughly 11% of them singletons. By its share, this clonotype is medium-sized. Source material: whole blood. This receptor was taken from an adult who was a healthcare worker with PCR-confirmed SARS-CoV-2 infection or an uninfected control (not recorded which). This rearrangement joins TRBV11-2 to TRBJ2-1, with 10 bases matching TRBD2. The CDR3 reads CASSLPGTSVSYNEQFF. The DNA for the CDR3 is TGTGCCAGCAGCTTACCCGGGACTAGCGTCTCCTACAATGAGCAGTTCTTC.